Below, 19 T cell receptor beta chains from the same sample are listed, as sequenced in a study of T-cell memory formation after mild COVID-19. A single record per CDR3 protein comes from TCRdb applying MiXCR to the 5' RACE reads. The data contain nearly 110,000 distinct CDR3 sequences, 15% to 20% of them singletons. The sample comprised PBMCs or a T cell subset sorted from them (not recorded which). The receptor set was obtained from an adult woman who had mild COVID-19 (a few samples of this study predate the infection). Cell type and time point are not known.

There are a few counts of this clonotype. This chain's CDR3 is CASSISGQGASYEQYF. The DNA for the CDR3 is TGTGCCAGCAGCATCTCGGGACAGGGGGCGTCCTACGAGCAGTACTTC. The chain carries TRBV12-3 or TRBV12-4 and TRBJ2-7; TRBD1 matches at 12 bases. With 6 bases clipped from V and 1 base from J, the junction kept 7 bases outside the gene matches. This CDR3 contains 16 residues.

The chain is built from TRBV21-1 and TRBJ2-5; TRBD1 reflects the table's D call only, with no check against the DNA. TRBV21-1 represents a pseudogene. The CDR3 consists of 14 residues. The CDR3 sequence is CASSRGAEQETQYF. The CDR3 DNA is TGTGCCAGCAGCAGGGGCGCGGAACAAGAGACCCAGTACTTC.

This clonotype was picked up a small number of times. One end of the junction does not line up with germline, which may come from a read error. J is TRBJ2-6 and V is TRBV29-1; D might be TRBD2 (7 bases). Per germline, CDR1 SQVTM and CDR2 ANQGSEA. The CDR3 runs to 14 residues. CDR3 in amino acids: CSVPTQGRANVLTF. CDR3 in DNA: TGCAGCGTTCCCACCCAGGGGAGGGCAAACGTCCTGACTTTC. The full variable domain, rest sourced from reference TRBV29-1 and TRBJ2-6, is SAVISQKPSRDICQRGTSLTIQCQVDSQVTMMFWYRQQPGQSLTLIATANQGSEATYESGFVIDKFPISRPNLTFSTLTVSNMSPEDSSIYLCSVPTQGRANVLTFGAGSRLTVL.

This clonotype came up a few times. The chain combines TRBV20-1 with TRBJ2-1, with 11 positions matching TRBD2. The CDR3 consists of 17 residues. Trimming removed 0 bases from V and 9 bases from J; junction bases left unmatched: 13. The germline V gene has CDR1 DFQATT and CDR2 SNEGSKA (reference sequence). The DNA of the CDR3 is TGCAGTGCTAGAGATTATGTTAAGACTAGCGGGATTGGTGAGCAGTTCTTC. It codes for CSARDYVKTSGIGEQFF.

At least ten counts were recorded for this clonotype. The V and J genes are TRBV20-1 and TRBJ2-3; 9 bases map to TRBD2. Germline CDR1 is DFQATT and CDR2 is SNEGSKA (reference sequence). The V segment lost 0 bases and the J segment 13 bases; nucleotides outside the gene matches: 5. CDR3 length equals 12 residues. The CDR3 protein is CSARDRSGREYF. In DNA form, the CDR3 reads TGCAGTGCTAGAGACCGTAGCGGGAGAGAGTATTTT.

The rearrangement joins TRBV18 to TRBJ2-7; D ambiguous. This CDR3 is built from 12 residues. Germline lookup yields CDR1 KGHSH and CDR2 LQKENI. Trimming removed 2 bases at V and 4 bases at J, with 6 bases between. The CDR3: CASSPEAYEQYF. Here the CDR3 DNA reads TGTGCCAGCTCACCAGAGGCATACGAGCAGTACTTC. Using reference TRBV18 and TRBJ2-7 for the parts outside the CDR3, the full variable domain is NAGVMQNPRHLVRRRGQEARLRCSPMKGHSHVYWYRQLPEEGLKFMVYLQKENIIDESGMPKERFSAEFPKEGPSILRIQQVVRGDSAAYFCASSPEAYEQYFGPGTRLTVT.

V and J are TRBV29-1 and TRBJ2-2; D is unclear. Germline assignment: CDR1 SQVTM and CDR2 ANQGSEA. The CDR3 consists of 13 residues. Between the trimmed V and J ends, which lost 4 bases and 3 bases, there was a span of 9 bases. The CDR3 loop is CSVVGRDTGELFF. Here the CDR3 DNA reads TGCAGCGTTGTTGGTCGGGACACCGGGGAGCTGTTTTTT.

The rearrangement uses TRBV11-3 and TRBJ2-7; D unclear. The CDR3 is 14 amino acids. Germline assignment: CDR1 SGHNT and CDR2 YENEEA. V was trimmed by 10 bases and J by 2 bases, leaving 18 bases between them. CDR3 nucleotide sequence: TGTGCCAATTCCTCGCGCGCTTCTCCCTACGAGCAGTACTTC. Translation: CANSSRASPYEQYF.

The sample holds a few counts of this clonotype. V usage is TRBV7-9 and J usage is TRBJ2-7, with 7 bases lining up with TRBD1. Germline V CDR1 and CDR2: SEHNR, FQNEAQ (reference sequence). J gave up 2 bases and V 2 bases, and 3 bases lay outside the gene matches. The CDR3 runs 14 residues. In DNA, the CDR3 is TGTGCCAGCAGCTTAAGGACAGGCCCCTACGAGCAGTACTTC. Translated: CASSLRTGPYEQYF.

This clonotype was counted between two and nine times. The chain is built from TRBV7-9 and TRBJ2-1, with unresolved D. This CDR3 contains 14 residues. Germline V gene data show CDR1 as SEHNR and CDR2 as FQNEAQ (reference sequence). V gave up 1 base and J gave up 4 bases, with 8 bases separating them. In DNA form, the CDR3 reads TGTGCCAGCAGCTTAGATGGCAGGTACAATGAGCAGTTCTTC. It specifies CASSLDGRYNEQFF.

This rearrangement joins TRBV4-1 to TRBJ2-5; 11 bases are shared with TRBD2. The CDR3 is 18 residues long. J was trimmed by 3 bases and V by 4 bases; bases with no gene match: 13. Germline assignment: CDR1 MGHRA and CDR2 YSYEKL. The CDR3, as DNA: TGCGCCAGCAGCCCGAACGACCAGACTAGCGGGACGGAAGAGACCCAGTACTTC. Residues: CASSPNDQTSGTEETQYF.

This clonotype has just a few counts. Here the CDR3 reads CASSSDRGYQETQYF. In DNA form, the CDR3 reads TGTGCCAGCAGCTCCGACAGGGGGTACCAAGAGACCCAGTACTTC. The chain joins TRBV7-6 to TRBJ2-5; 9 bases map to TRBD1. This CDR3 spans 15 amino acids. The germline V gene encodes CDR1 SGHVS and CDR2 FNYEAQ. V lost 4 bases and J lost 0; bases outside the gene matches: 3.

This clonotype was seen at least ten times. The chain is built from TRBV12-3 or TRBV12-4 and TRBJ2-7, with D hard to call. Trimming removed 5 bases from V and 4 bases from J, with 12 bases in between. This CDR3 comprises 13 residues. The chain's CDR3 is CASSPLAFYEQYF. For the CDR3, the DNA is TGTGCCAGCAGTCCTTTGGCCTTTTACGAGCAGTACTTC.

The V and J genes are TRBV5-6 and TRBJ2-1, with a possible D match to TRBD2 (6 bases). Germline assignment: CDR1 SGHDT and CDR2 YYEEEE. Trimming took 4 bases from V and 6 from J, leaving 17 bases between them. This CDR3 is 15 amino acids long. The CDR3, as DNA: TGTGCCAGCAGCGAGGGGCCCCGGGGGTCCAATGAGCAGTTCTTC. Translating gives CASSEGPRGSNEQFF.

V and J are TRBV2 and TRBJ2-5; 10 bases align to TRBD2. Trimming took 6 bases from V and 2 from J; bases not matched to a gene: 3. The CDR3 loop spans 14 amino acids. Germline CDR1 and CDR2: SNHLY and FYNNEI. CDR3 residues: CASRGLAVQETQYF. The CDR3 region has the DNA TGTGCCAGCAGAGGACTAGCGGTGCAAGAGACCCAGTACTTC.

This clonotype was seen a handful of times. The rearrangement joins TRBV7-3 to TRBJ2-2, with 10 bases fitting TRBD1. V lost 3 bases, J lost 6 bases, and 4 bases stayed unmatched. The germline CDR1 and CDR2 sequences are SGHTA and FQGTGA. The CDR3 contains 15 residues. The CDR3 sequence: CASSLGQGLAGELFF. As DNA, the CDR3 is TGTGCCAGCAGCTTGGGACAGGGGTTGGCCGGGGAGCTGTTTTTT.

The sample holds a few counts of this clonotype. This sequence joins TRBV6-5 and TRBJ2-1; D unresolved. In germline, CDR1 is MNHEY, CDR2 SVGAGI. The length of the CDR3 is 13 residues. Deletions cut 0 bases from V and 5 bases from J, with 5 bases between. The CDR3 bases are TGTGCCAGCAGTTACTCGACCCACAATGAGCAGTTCTTC. Protein sequence: CASSYSTHNEQFF.

The rearrangement uses TRBV6-1 and TRBJ2-1; 8 positions match TRBD2. The germline V gene encodes CDR1 MNHNS and CDR2 SASEGT. The CDR3 is 15 amino acids. After removal of 6 bases from V and 4 bases from J, the junction contained 8 bases not matched to a gene. The CDR3 DNA reads TGTGCCAGCAGCACCCACGGGGGGGCTTACAATGAGCAGTTCTTC. Translation gives CASSTHGGAYNEQFF.

This clonotype was seen a few times. DNA of the CDR3: TGTGCCAGCAGCCAAGATCATACCCTCTCCGACCTCCATGGCTACACCTTC. Its protein product is CASSQDHTLSDLHGYTF. The rearrangement links TRBV4-2 to TRBJ1-2, with no clear D. In germline, CDR1 is LGHNA, CDR2 YNFKEQ. Trimming cost V 0 bases and J 6 bases, with 20 bases left between them. This CDR3 has 17 amino acids.